Listed below are T cell receptor beta chains from one sample, sequenced in a study of OX40 agonist ivuxolimab in advanced cancers. Sequencing used immunoSEQ multiplex PCR; TCRdb keeps in-frame clones, though not all of them. In the table there are 90,000 or so clones, about 90% of which are singletons. The sample here was CD4+ or CD8+ T cells sorted from blood, taken in a trial of the OX40 agonist ivuxolimab. The receptors derive from an adult with an advanced solid tumor such as melanoma, head and neck, liver or kidney cancer. Each CDR3 is given with its conserved first and last residue. The D gene is left open where the match is weak. Part of the rows lack a size; the others show once, few, many or a class for expanded clones.

j_call	v_call	d_call	clone_size	cdr3_aa	cdr3_nt
TRBJ1-1	TRBV6-4	-	-	CASSDGLGEAFF	TGTGCCAGCAGTGACGGGCTGGGTGAAGCTTTCTTT
TRBJ1-1	TRBV29-1	-	-	CSAGAGIAEAFF	TGCAGCGCTGGGGCAGGGATCGCTGAAGCTTTCTTT
TRBJ2-5	TRBV5-8	-	-	CASTPRTVSQETQYF	TGTGCCAGCACCCCACGGACAGTAAGCCAAGAGACCCAGTACTTC
TRBJ2-7	TRBV4-1	TRBD2	-	CASSQVLGLAGGPYEQYF	TGCGCCAGCAGCCAAGTACTGGGGCTGGCGGGAGGGCCCTACGAGCAGTACTTC
TRBJ2-3	TRBV9	TRBD2	-	CASSVLLAGGSDTQYF	TGTGCCAGCAGCGTACTACTAGCGGGAGGGTCAGATACGCAGTATTTT
TRBJ2-5	TRBV5-1	-	-	CASSLGGGQQETQYF	TGCGCCAGCAGCTTAGGGGGGGGACAACAAGAGACCCAGTACTTC
TRBJ2-7	TRBV25-1	TRBD1	-	CASSNTQGVYEQYF	TGTGCCAGCAGTAATACACAGGGGGTCTACGAGCAGTACTTC
TRBJ1-3	TRBV7-7	-	-	CASSSTSGNTIYF	TGTGCTAGCAGTTCTACGTCTGGAAACACCATATATTTT
TRBJ1-2	TRBV9	-	-	CASSVGGGLGYTF	TGTGCCAGCAGCGTAGGGGGCGGATTAGGCTACACCTTC
TRBJ2-7	TRBV7-2	TRBD2	-	CASSLVFSGRAYEQYF	TGTGCCAGCAGCTTAGTATTCTCCGGGAGGGCCTACGAGCAGTACTTC
TRBJ2-7	TRBV11-2	-	-	CASSSRDGGTYEQYF	TGTGCCAGCAGCTCCCGGGACGGCGGTACCTACGAGCAGTACTTC
TRBJ2-1	TRBV5-1	TRBD2	-	CASSFLAGSYNEQFF	TGCGCCAGCAGCTTCCTAGCGGGCTCCTACAATGAGCAGTTCTTC
TRBJ1-2	TRBV6-6	-	once	CASSYTGNYGYTF	TGTGCCAGCAGTTACACCGGAAACTATGGCTACACCTTC
TRBJ2-3	TRBV4-3	-	-	CASSPTSTDTQYF	TGCGCCAGCAGCCCCACTAGCACAGATACGCAGTATTTT
TRBJ1-5	TRBV14	TRBD1	-	CASSPGTGYQPQHF	TGTGCCAGCAGCCCCGGGACAGGGTATCAGCCCCAGCATTTT
TRBJ2-5	TRBV28	-	-	CASTLSRGAPETQYF	TGTGCCAGCACCCTCTCGAGGGGGGCCCCGGAGACCCAGTACTTC
TRBJ2-1	TRBV2	TRBD2	-	CASRDGLAVIGNEQFF	TGTGCCAGCAGAGACGGACTAGCGGTAATTGGCAATGAGCAGTTCTTC
TRBJ2-1	TRBV7-9	TRBD1	once	CASSLGQYNEQFF	TGTGCCAGCAGCTTGGGACAGTACAATGAGCAGTTCTTC
TRBJ1-1	TRBV6-5	TRBD1	-	CASSSFPGTGNTEAFF	TGTGCCAGCAGTTCCTTCCCCGGGACAGGGAACACTGAAGCTTTCTTT
TRBJ1-6	TRBV5-1	-	-	CASSLQGEYNSPLHF	TGCGCCAGCAGCCTACAGGGAGAATATAATTCACCCCTCCACTTT
TRBJ2-3	TRBV7-2	TRBD1	-	CASSSPSGGPGTDTQYF	TGTGCCAGCAGTTCCCCTTCAGGGGGCCCGGGGACAGATACGCAGTATTTT
TRBJ2-3	TRBV19	TRBD2	-	CASSTTGLASGRATDTQYF	TGTGCCAGTAGTACCACCGGGTTGGCTAGCGGGAGGGCCACAGATACGCAGTATTTT
TRBJ2-1	TRBV5-4	-	-	CASSPSRFSYNEQFF	TGTGCCAGCAGCCCTTCTAGGTTCTCCTACAATGAGCAGTTCTTC
TRBJ1-4	TRBV29-1	-	-	CSAKRTTNEKLFF	TGCAGCGCTAAGAGAACAACTAATGAAAAACTGTTTTTT
TRBJ2-5	TRBV7-9	-	-	CASSYQETQYF	TGTGCCAGCAGCTACCAAGAGACCCAGTACTTC
TRBJ2-1	TRBV19	-	-	CASSISDQLHEQFF	TGTGCCAGTAGTATAAGTGACCAGCTCCATGAGCAGTTCTTC
TRBJ1-4	TRBV19	TRBD1	-	CATAGTGSEKLFF	TGTGCCACGGCCGGGACAGGGTCTGAAAAACTGTTTTTT
TRBJ2-1	TRBV5-1	TRBD1	-	CASSLGQGSYNEQFF	TGCGCCAGCAGCCTTGGACAGGGTTCCTACAATGAGCAGTTCTTC
TRBJ1-1	TRBV29-1	TRBD1	few	CSALRDRVTEAFF	TGCAGCGCCCTGCGGGACAGGGTCACTGAAGCTTTCTTT
TRBJ2-3	TRBV5-1	TRBD2	-	CASSLAGRSTDTQYF	TGCGCCAGCAGCTTAGCGGGACGTAGCACAGATACGCAGTATTTT
TRBJ2-1	TRBV5-5	TRBD1	-	CASSLGQGYNEQFF	TGTGCCAGCAGCTTGGGACAGGGGTACAATGAGCAGTTCTTC
TRBJ2-1	TRBV27	-	-	CASSFLGGGQFF	TGTGCCAGCAGTTTCTTGGGGGGAGGTCAGTTCTTC
TRBJ2-4	TRBV9	-	-	CASSVGRGSKNIQYF	TGTGCCAGCAGCGTAGGGAGGGGGTCCAAAAACATTCAGTACTTC
TRBJ1-5	TRBV19	-	once	CASSIANRVNQPQHF	TGTGCCAGTAGTATAGCAAACAGGGTCAATCAGCCCCAGCATTTT
TRBJ2-7	TRBV11-3	-	few	CASSLDGQIIAYEQYF	TGTGCCAGCAGCTTAGATGGCCAGATAATTGCCTACGAGCAGTACTTC
TRBJ2-7	TRBV6-1	-	-	CASKGAVVYEQYF	TGTGCCAGCAAAGGAGCGGTCGTCTACGAGCAGTACTTC
TRBJ2-7	TRBV5-1	-	-	CASSLEGLAWEQYF	TGCGCCAGCAGCTTGGAAGGCCTAGCTTGGGAGCAGTACTTC
TRBJ2-2	TRBV4-2	-	-	CASSQDSGAGGELFF	TGTGCCAGCAGCCAAGATTCAGGGGCCGGCGGAGAGCTGTTTTTT
TRBJ2-2	TRBV10-3	TRBD1	-	CATSGTGETGELFF	TGTGCCACCTCCGGGACAGGGGAGACCGGGGAGCTGTTTTTT
TRBJ2-2	TRBV11-2	TRBD2	-	CASSRTSRNTGELFF	TGTGCCAGCAGCCGGACTAGCAGAAACACCGGGGAGCTGTTTTTT